These 7 T cell receptor beta chains came from one sample sequenced in a study of cytomegalovirus exposure and HLA in healthy donors. Primers: 60 Vbeta forward and 13 Jbeta reverse. Sequencing was performed with immunoSEQ multiplex PCR; in TCRdb, only in-frame clones are kept and a portion is missing. The table records around 74,000 clones, 75% to 85% of them present only once. The sequencing input was PBMCs. Source of these receptors: a man aged 35 to 55 in good health and CMV-seronegative.

The V and J genes are TRBV6-5 and TRBJ2-5; D possibly corresponds to TRBD1 (5 bases). This CDR3 is built from 14 residues. Germline CDR1 reads MNHEY; CDR2 reads SVGAGI. The V end was cut by 0 bases, the J end by 2 bases, with 7 bases between. CDR3 nucleotides: TGTGCCAGCAGTTACTCGGGGCAGCAAGAGACCCAGTACTTC. Its translation: CASSYSGQQETQYF.

This chain connects TRBV6-6 to TRBJ1-2; D remains unclear. Looked up from germline, CDR1 is MNHNY and CDR2 is SVGAGI (reference sequence). V was shortened by 4 bases and J by 4 bases, with 16 bases between the two germline ends. The CDR3 spans 15 residues. The CDR3 spells CASSSGSVTLYGYTF. CDR3 in DNA: TGTGCCAGCAGTTCGGGATCCGTTACTCTCTATGGCTACACCTTC.

The chain links TRBV4-2 to TRBJ1-1, with D tentatively TRBD1 (5 bases). V lost 3 bases and J 11 bases, leaving 13 bases between the germline ends. CDR3 length equals 12 residues. CDR1 and CDR2 from the germline V gene are LGHNA and YNFKEQ. For the CDR3, the DNA is TGTGCCAGCAGCCAGGGGGGGGGACGGGCTTTCTTT. It is translated as CASSQGGGRAFF.

The rearrangement uses TRBV6-6 and TRBJ2-5; TRBD2 aligns across 8 bases. The CDR3 covers 15 residues. The V and J ends lost 4 bases and 5 bases, in that order; junction bases with no gene match: 9. Germline-derived CDR1 and CDR2 are MNHNY and SVGAGI (reference sequence). The DNA for the CDR3 is TGTGCCAGCAGTTCCCCGGGGGGGGGAGCCGAGACCCAGTACTTC. Translating gives CASSSPGGGAETQYF.

The chain uses TRBV7-9 and TRBJ1-2; D remains unclear. The CDR3 is 14 residues long. The V gene lost 5 bases and the J gene lost 8 bases, with 18 bases spanning the gap. Germline CDR1 SEHNR, CDR2 FQNEAQ (reference sequence). The chain's CDR3 is CASSQSRSLRGYTF. In nucleotides, the CDR3 is TGTGCCAGCAGCCAATCTCGTTCGCTAAGAGGCTACACCTTC.

This clone was recorded once. This chain connects TRBV9 to TRBJ1-6; D possibly corresponds to TRBD1 (6 bases). Germline lookup yields CDR1 SGDLS and CDR2 YYNGEE. The CDR3 consists of 15 residues. V was cut by 4 bases and J by 4 bases, with 12 bases left in between. The CDR3 region is CASSSRGSYNSPLHF. DNA for the CDR3: TGTGCCAGCAGCTCGAGGGGGTCTTATAATTCACCCCTCCACTTT.

The chain combines TRBV4-1 with TRBJ1-5; D call uncertain. The CDR3 sequence is 18 residues long. Per the germline V gene, CDR1 is MGHRA and CDR2 is YSYEKL. The V end was cut by 0 bases, the J end by 9 bases, with 24 bases between. The CDR3 bases are TGCGCCAGCAGCCAAGACTCTATGGGCAGGCCTGCAAGTGGGCCCCAGCATTTT. Translated, it gives CASSQDSMGRPASGPQHF.